This T cell receptor beta chain was found in a study of blood T cell repertoires in COVID-19. V dropped 6 bases and J dropped 3; count of bases not matched to a gene: 3. The CDR3 covers 13 residues. Per the germline V gene, CDR1 is LNHDA and CDR2 is SQIVND (reference sequence). Using immunoSEQ multiplex PCR, the repertoire was profiled, and TCRdb retains in-frame clones only, with some absent. Here the sample spans about 280,000 clones, 80% to 90% being singletons. The V gene is TRBV19, the J gene TRBJ2-7; 9 nucleotides align to TRBD1. This receptor was taken from a woman aged 45-60 years who had recovered from COVID-19. Sequencing used peripheral blood. CDR3 sequence reads: CASSATGGYEQYF. The CDR3 DNA follows: TGTGCCAGTAGCGCGACAGGGGGCTACGAGCAGTACTTC.